This TCR beta chain stems from a study of T cell responses to AZD1222 COVID-19 vaccine (TCRdb year 2021). With respect to the entire study: Because spike-specific TCR depth and breadth did not differ between the two schedules, AZD1222 recipients who got a second dose at roughly 4 weeks were pooled with those who got a second dose at roughly 12 weeks. Enrollment into the trials was organized by age into subgroups of 18-55, 56-69 and 70-plus years, and those subgroups contained roughly 150, 30 and 60 TCR-sequenced participants, respectively. A total of 233 trial participants underwent TCR sequencing, of whom about 200 had received two doses of AZD1222 and approximately 25 had received two doses of the MenACWY control vaccine. Summary of the overall study and its limitations: Only a handful of AZD1222 recipients were SARS-CoV-2 seropositive at baseline, limiting conclusions about previously exposed vaccinees. Most participants were white British and females outnumbered males, and the authors suggested that clonal diversity may have been underestimated. The vaccine-associated CD4 TCRs covered the entire spike protein, and the dominant responses fell in regions 160-218 and 743-854. Reportedly, close to half of the unique spike-specific TCRs recognized epitopes lying outside the regions that are mutated in the B.1.351 and B.1.1.7 variants. The 56-69-year group was small, and its depth increase did not reach significance, likely because of low power. Because no samples from the day 14 peak response were available, repertoires could be characterized only after the peak T cell response. After two AZD1222 doses, both the breadth and the depth of spike-specific TCRs were significantly higher than at day 0 and than in MenACWY recipients.

The CDR3 regions of human TCRbeta chains were analyzed by immunosequencing. Processing in the source paper ran as follows. Repertoire TCRs were checked for matches against a reference library of SARS-CoV-2-specific TCRs that had been generated using the MIRA antigen-specificity platform. Breadth meant the fraction of unique TCRs that were SARS-CoV-2-associated, whereas depth meant the fraction of total T cells that were SARS-CoV-2-associated. Using the MIRA data, every spike-specific TCR was mapped to the spike region that the TCR reacted to and assigned to either a CD4 or a CD8 class. Log10-transformed breadth and depth values were compared by one-way ANOVA with Sidak's multiple comparisons tests. TCRdb took this table from immuneACCESS and kept in-frame rearrangements with V and J called. Such tables lack part of the clones; where checked against another copy, unresolved V genes explain under half of the gap, and the rest is unexplained. D and trimming come from the DNA, and the V and J calls and clone size come from that table. The sample contains about 82,000 clones, roughly 90% of them found a single time. The ten largest make up around 5.3% of the sample.

Worth noting for this clone: Its antigen remains undetermined. Within one base of it there is no much larger clone, and no base qualities were kept.

From the cysteine through the phenylalanine, the CDR3 covers 13 amino acids. The read is trimmed to its CDR3 DNA, 39 bases read in frame from base 1. The trim is 9 bases for V and 7 bases for J, with a gap of 15 bases between the germline ends. The germline V gene specifies KGHDR as CDR1 and SFDVKD as CDR2. Read against the paper, the sample's time point label means: baseline before first vaccination. The vaccinee samples were drawn from two UK trials, COV001 and COV002, one of which was a single-blind randomized controlled phase 2/3 trial testing AZD1222 (ChAdOx1 nCoV-19) in healthy adults. For TCRbeta chain sequencing, PBMC samples from trial participants were taken at day 0 and at day 28 after the second dose.

Here the sequenced sample was peripheral blood, taken on day 0 of AZD1222 vaccination. This clonotype originated in an adult in good health. The sequence is built from TRBV24-1 and TRBJ1-5; too little of a D gene remains to name it. The DNA is TGTGCCACCGGGGAGGCGGGGAGGCAGCCCCAGCATTTT. It translates to CATGEAGRQPQHF.